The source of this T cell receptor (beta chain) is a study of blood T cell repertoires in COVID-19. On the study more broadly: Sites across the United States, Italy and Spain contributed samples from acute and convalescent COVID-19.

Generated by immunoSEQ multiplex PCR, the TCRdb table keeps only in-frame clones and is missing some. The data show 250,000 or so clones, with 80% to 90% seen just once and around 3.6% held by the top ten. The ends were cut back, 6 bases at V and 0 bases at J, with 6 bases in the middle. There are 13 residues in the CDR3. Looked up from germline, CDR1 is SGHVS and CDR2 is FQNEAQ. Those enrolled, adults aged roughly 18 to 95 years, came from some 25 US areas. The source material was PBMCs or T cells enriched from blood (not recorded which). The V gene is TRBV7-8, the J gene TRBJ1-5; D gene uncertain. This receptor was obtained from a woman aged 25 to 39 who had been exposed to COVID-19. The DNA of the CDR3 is TGTGCCAGCAGGAGGTATAGCAATCAGCCCCAGCATTTT. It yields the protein CASRRYSNQPQHF.